This T cell receptor (beta chain) is from a study of blood T cell repertoires in COVID-19. In the study overall: The United States, Italy and Spain were the sources of the acute and convalescent COVID-19 samples.

Germline V gives CDR1 MNHEY, CDR2 SMNVEV (reference sequence). V was cut by 2 bases and J by 2 bases, with 6 bases left in between. The CDR3 is made up of 13 amino acids. In the source study's methods: Estimation of nucleated cell counts relied on the amplification of reference gene primers. Sequenced by immunoSEQ multiplex PCR; TCRdb stores in-frame clones only, minus some. Clonal size and the V and J genes are those of that table, whereas D and trimming came from the DNA. Of 250,000 to 400,000 clones listed, around 86% are singletons. For this clone: The same CDR3 can be traced to other DNA sequences in this sample.

Sequenced: peripheral blood. The receptor was isolated from a man aged 45-65 years with active or convalescent COVID-19. The V and J genes are TRBV27 and TRBJ2-5, with D hard to call. CDR3 residues: CASSLTYQETQYF. CDR3 in DNA: TGTGCCAGCAGTTTAACATATCAAGAGACCCAGTACTTC.